The 16 T cell receptor beta chains below all came from one sample that was sequenced in a study of cytomegalovirus exposure and HLA in healthy donors. Researchers ran the PCR with 60 Vbeta and 13 Jbeta primers. Here immunoSEQ multiplex PCR was the method, and the copy in TCRdb shows in-frame clones only, minus some. The listing contains tens of thousands of clones. Source material: PBMCs. Every receptor here comes from a male donor in good health and CMV-seronegative.

The V gene is TRBV7-2, the J gene TRBJ1-2, with D unclear. The CDR3 loop spans 14 amino acids. Germline V gene lookup returns CDR1 SGHTA and CDR2 FQGNSA. V was shortened by 5 bases and J by 0 bases, with 10 bases between the two germline ends. The CDR3 region has the DNA TGTGCCAGCAGCCGGGAAAACGCTAACTATGGCTACACCTTC. It is translated as CASSRENANYGYTF.

The rearrangement uses TRBV6-5 and TRBJ2-7, with a tentative D call TRBD2 (5 bases). This CDR3 has 13 residues. Germline CDR1 reads MNHEY; CDR2 reads SVGAGI. Trimming left V 6 bases short and J 7 bases short, with 16 bases between. CDR3 sequence (DNA): TGTGCCAGCAGCACCGGGTCTCCGGGGGAGCAGTACTTC. This gives the protein CASSTGSPGEQYF.

The genes are TRBV28 and TRBJ1-3, with D possibly TRBD1 on 5 matching bases. The CDR3 has 13 residues. In germline, CDR1 is MDHEN, CDR2 SYDVKM. V was trimmed by 7 bases and J by 2 bases, leaving 9 bases between them. The CDR3, as DNA: TGTGCCAGCAATGGCAGGGCTGGAAACACCATATATTTT. Its translation is CASNGRAGNTIYF.

The chain joins TRBV2 to TRBJ1-2, with unresolved D. Germline values: CDR1 SNHLY, CDR2 FYNNEI. Trimming took 8 bases from V and 0 from J, leaving 13 bases between them. This CDR3 comprises 14 residues. The CDR3 is CASLGRTSNYGYTF. The CDR3 bases are TGTGCCAGCCTCGGGCGGACTTCTAACTATGGCTACACCTTC.

This chain uses TRBV5-6 with TRBJ2-5; 8 bases are a match to TRBD1. Germline trimming cut 3 bases from V and 1 base from J; bases unmatched to any gene: 14. The CDR3 loop spans 18 amino acids. Germline V gene data show CDR1 as SGHDT and CDR2 as YYEEEE. The CDR3, as DNA: TGTGCCAGCAGCTGGGAGACAGGGGTGGGTCGGAGCCAAGAGACCCAGTACTTC. Its protein product is CASSWETGVGRSQETQYF.

V and J are TRBV5-4 and TRBJ2-4; 9 nucleotides align to TRBD1. The CDR3 has 14 amino acids. V was pared by 3 bases and J by 6 bases, with 4 bases of the junction left unmatched. Per germline, CDR1 SGHNT and CDR2 YYREEE (reference sequence). CDR3 in DNA: TGTGCCAGCAGCTCGGGACAGGGAGTAAACATTCAGTACTTC. Protein sequence: CASSSGQGVNIQYF.

The chain joins TRBV30 to TRBJ2-3; 15 bases agree with TRBD2. This CDR3 region has 16 residues. CDR1 and CDR2 (germline): GTSNPN, SVGIG (reference sequence). J was trimmed by 4 bases and V by 4 bases; bases with no gene match: 6. The CDR3 DNA reads as TGTGCCTGGAACCGGGGACTAGCGGGGGGCGCAGATACGCAGTATTTT. This codes for CAWNRGLAGGADTQYF.

J is TRBJ2-5 and V is TRBV12-5; no definite D call. Matching the DNA end better, TRBJ2-7 makes the J call doubtful. The CDR3 is 13 residues long. Germline loops: CDR1 LGHNT, CDR2 FRNRAP. CDR3 in amino acids: CASGLGPTYEQYF. The CDR3 coding sequence is TGTGCTAGTGGTTTGGGCCCAACCTACGAGCAGTACTTC.

This chain uses TRBV7-9 with TRBJ2-7, with D possibly TRBD1 on 5 matching bases. Germline V CDR1 and CDR2: SEHNR, FQNEAQ (reference sequence). CDR3 length: 14 amino acids. V lost 5 bases and J lost 1, with 12 bases in between. In DNA form, the CDR3 reads TGTGCCAGCAGCACCCGACAGAGTTCCTACGAGCAGTACTTC. Residues: CASSTRQSSYEQYF.

Remarks on this clone: Compared with germline, one end of the junction differs, possibly owing to a read error. The chain couples TRBV4-2 to TRBJ2-1, with TRBD2 matching over 9 bases. This CDR3 has 18 amino acids. Germline CDR1 is LGHNA and CDR2 is YNFKEQ. The CDR3 DNA follows: TGTGCCAGCAGCCAAGATCTTCTAGCGGGGACCTCCGACAATGAGCAGTTCTTC. Translation gives CASSQDLLAGTSDNEQFF.

The CDR3 DNA reads TGTGCCAGCAGTGTAAGCGGCCTTAATGGCTACACCTTC. This gives the protein CASSVSGLNGYTF. This chain connects TRBV6-1 to TRBJ1-2; the D is unclear. Deletions cut 4 bases from V and 6 bases from J, with 12 bases between. Germline V CDR1 and CDR2: MNHNS, SASEGT. The CDR3 sequence is 13 residues long.

The J gene is TRBJ1-2, the V gene TRBV28; D is undetermined. Trimming removed 3 bases at V and 4 bases at J, with 6 bases between. Germline V CDR1 and CDR2: MDHEN, SYDVKM. The CDR3 has 12 residues. The CDR3 sequence: CASSLSGYGYTF. The CDR3 DNA follows: TGTGCCAGCAGTTTGAGCGGCTATGGCTACACCTTC.

The gene calls are TRBV7-2 and TRBJ1-1; 8 nucleotides match TRBD1. This CDR3 contains 11 residues. J gave up 11 bases and V 8 bases, and 7 bases lay outside the gene matches. Germline V gene data show CDR1 as SGHTA and CDR2 as FQGNSA. The CDR3 is CASRMGQVAFF. Here the CDR3 DNA reads TGTGCCAGCCGTATGGGACAGGTGGCTTTCTTT.

This rearrangement joins TRBV4-2 to TRBJ2-2, with 8 bases aligning to TRBD1. Germline lookup yields CDR1 LGHNA and CDR2 YNFKEQ. Unmatched junction bases numbered 13, after V lost 3 bases and J lost 1 base. This CDR3 is 19 amino acids long. In DNA form, the CDR3 reads TGTGCCAGCAGCCATGTTGCCCGTCCCGGGACAGGGAACACCGGGGAGCTGTTTTTT. Translating it yields CASSHVARPGTGNTGELFF.

The chain has TRBV7-9 and TRBJ2-3; TRBD1 matches 11 bases. The CDR3 covers 16 residues. With V trimmed by 5 bases and J by 4 bases, 8 bases remained unmatched. Germline CDR1 SEHNR, CDR2 FQNEAQ (reference sequence). This CDR3 reads CASSPGQGAVSDTQYF. The DNA of the CDR3 is TGTGCCAGCAGCCCCGGACAGGGGGCAGTCTCAGATACGCAGTATTTT.

About this clone: Compared with germline, one end of the junction differs, possibly owing to a read error. This chain joins TRBV4-1 and TRBJ2-1, with D perhaps TRBD2 (6 bases). CDR3 length: 17 amino acids. CDR1 MGHRA and CDR2 YSYEKL come from the germline V gene. This CDR3 reads CASSQDQAGSSDNEQFF. CDR3 DNA: TGCGCCAGCAGCCAAGATCAGGCCGGGAGCTCCGACAATGAGCAGTTCTTC.